These T cell receptor beta chains were read from a single sample in a study of sequential checkpoint blockade in melanoma. Some clones are missing from TCRdb's copy, which holds only in-frame ones; the method was immunoSEQ multiplex PCR. Among approximately 40,000 clones listed, 86% were seen once. The specimen was CD8+ T cells sorted from blood (inferred from file names), collected from a patient given nivolumab and ipilimumab in sequence. The receptors shown here come from a human donor with melanoma. Both conserved end residues are part of each CDR3. D genes are given only for firm matches. Not all rows give a size; the values are once, few, many and, for expanded clones, a class.

CDR3,size,J,D,V
CASSFRGTAGYEQYF,NA,TRBJ2-7,NA,TRBV28
CASSLAGWGEQYF,NA,TRBJ2-7,NA,TRBV28
CASSEGGTTGYEQYF,NA,NA,TRBD2,TRBV2
CASGVGGTDTQYF,NA,TRBJ2-3,TRBD2,TRBV6-5
CASSQEGRQETQYF,NA,TRBJ2-5,NA,TRBV4-1
CASSPGTGAFYEQYF,NA,TRBJ2-7,TRBD1,TRBV6-5
CASSIDGAYEQYF,NA,TRBJ2-7,NA,TRBV19
CASSRAGAGELFF,NA,TRBJ2-2,NA,TRBV6-5
CASSQLNTQYF,few,TRBJ2-3,NA,TRBV14
CASSYGTGANTEAFF,NA,TRBJ1-1,TRBD1,TRBV6-5
CASSLESAGWELFF,NA,TRBJ2-2,TRBD2,TRBV5-1
CASSILAGGTGELFF,once,TRBJ2-2,TRBD2,TRBV11-3
CASSYPDRINTGELFF,NA,TRBJ2-2,TRBD1,TRBV7-8
CASRRTWASNQPQHF,NA,TRBJ1-5,NA,TRBV28
CASSVGSLGQAGGNTIYF,NA,TRBJ1-3,TRBD1,TRBV9
CASSLWGQSTNEKLFF,NA,TRBJ1-4,NA,TRBV27
CASSQGLGLGVYGYTF,NA,TRBJ1-2,NA,TRBV4-1
CASSPPGTRSYEQYF,NA,TRBJ2-7,NA,TRBV4-1
CASRPNRGISNEQFF,NA,TRBJ2-1,TRBD1,TRBV2
CASSVVADSYNEQFF,NA,TRBJ2-1,NA,TRBV9
CASSQGLAGEAYEQYF,few,TRBJ2-7,TRBD2,TRBV4-2
CASSFVSGRAGETQYF,once,TRBJ2-5,TRBD2,TRBV5-1
CASSSDSYEQYF,NA,TRBJ2-7,NA,TRBV5-6
CSGTNSEQFF,NA,TRBJ2-1,NA,TRBV29-1
CASSLYGTGLDEQYF,NA,TRBJ2-7,TRBD1,TRBV27
CASSQDEAGDDTQYF,NA,TRBJ2-3,NA,TRBV14
CASNRDTGLYNEQFF,NA,TRBJ2-1,TRBD2,TRBV7-2
CASSHHDSLEQFF,once,TRBJ2-1,NA,TRBV14
CASSRDITTDTQYF,NA,TRBJ2-3,NA,TRBV10-1
CASSQGQGSYEQYF,NA,TRBJ2-7,TRBD1,TRBV9
CASRLAGTINNEQFF,NA,TRBJ2-1,TRBD2,TRBV27
CASSWAGGSYEQYF,NA,TRBJ2-7,TRBD1,TRBV27
CASSIGTGPTEAFF,NA,TRBJ1-1,TRBD1,TRBV19
CASEGMDGYTF,NA,TRBJ1-2,NA,TRBV6-6
CASRETGAGELFF,NA,TRBJ2-2,TRBD1,TRBV28
CASSLRLAGGEGVYNEQFF,NA,TRBJ2-1,TRBD2,TRBV9
CASSILSPTGNTGELFF,NA,TRBJ2-2,NA,TRBV19
CASSDSLAGTRGNEQFF,NA,TRBJ2-1,TRBD2,TRBV9
CSVEGFDQPGSSYNEQFF,NA,TRBJ2-1,NA,TRBV29-1
CASSPSHRSYYGYTF,once,TRBJ1-2,NA,TRBV28
CASSVGTGLGTGELFF,NA,TRBJ2-2,TRBD2,TRBV9
CASSLVTGDTGELFF,NA,TRBJ2-2,TRBD1,TRBV7-6
CASSPVGGYNEQFF,NA,TRBJ2-1,NA,TRBV7-3
CASSERKHSLANGYTF,few,TRBJ1-2,NA,TRBV6-1
CASSYDWGDEQFF,NA,TRBJ2-1,NA,TRBV7-3
CASSFGQGSDEQYF,NA,TRBJ2-7,TRBD1,TRBV27
CASSIPTSGTSYNEQFF,NA,TRBJ2-1,TRBD2,TRBV9
CASSLTDNEQYF,NA,TRBJ2-7,NA,TRBV5-1
CASSGTGAVGYTF,NA,TRBJ1-2,NA,TRBV9
CASTQGSGSADTQYF,NA,TRBJ2-3,NA,TRBV19
CASKALQGVEQFF,NA,TRBJ2-1,NA,TRBV5-1
CASSLGTSQQSYNEQFF,NA,TRBJ2-1,NA,TRBV5-6
CASSRLAGVWETQYF,NA,TRBJ2-5,TRBD2,TRBV27
CASSALARLESYNEQFF,NA,TRBJ2-1,NA,TRBV11-2
CASSRLAGGFGGELFF,NA,TRBJ2-2,TRBD2,TRBV27